Only a few counts were recorded for the clone carrying this TCR beta chain. What it binds is unknown. Libraries for TCRalpha and TCRbeta carried sample barcodes and unique molecular identifiers via 5'RACE. MiXCR, applied by TCRdb to the 5' RACE reads, yields one record per CDR3 protein. The top ten clones hold approximately 2% of a sample with approximately 150,000 distinct CDR3 sequences, roughly a fifth of them seen once. The entry originates in a study of T-cell memory formation after mild COVID-19. Findings and caveats of the study: A second wave of clones peaked on day 37, and their SARS-CoV-2 specificity went unconfirmed. Several responding clones turned up in pre-infection memory, indicating that cross-reactive memory may have taken part. CD4+ contracting clones were mainly CM and EM; CD8+ ones, EMRA.

The sequence came from an adult woman who had mild COVID-19 (a few samples of this study predate the infection). Cell type and time point are not known. Sequencing used PBMCs or a T cell subset sorted from them (not recorded which).

CDR3 bases: TGTGCCACCGGGTATCAGCCCCAGCATTTT. Protein sequence: CATGYQPQHF. The chain joins TRBV24-1 to TRBJ1-5, with D unresolved. The germline V and J ends were trimmed by 9 bases and 5 bases, with 4 bases remaining between them. The germline CDR1 and CDR2 sequences are KGHDR and SFDVKD. There are 10 residues in the CDR3.